This T cell receptor beta chain was observed in a study of blood T cell repertoires in COVID-19. At the level of the study: Both acute and convalescent COVID-19 samples were obtained from the United States, Italy and Spain. In each case, the material was cDNA or gDNA derived from T cells, B-cell-depleted T cells, or PBMCs.

The CDR3 runs to 14 residues. Trimming took off 0 bases at V and 11 bases at J, with 15 bases between the two ends. Germline-derived CDR1 and CDR2 are MNHEY and SVGAGI. This clone appeared once. Some clones are missing from TCRdb's copy, which holds only in-frame ones; the method was immunoSEQ multiplex PCR. This sample has 200,000 to 300,000 clones, with 80% to 95% found just once. The chain carries TRBV6-5 and TRBJ2-3; D gene uncertain. The source is a person aged 18 to 35 with COVID-19, enrolled during active disease. The sequencing sample was made of peripheral blood. CDR3 nucleotide sequence: TGTGCCAGCAGTTACTCCAACCCTACCACCATGCAGTATTTT. Translated, it gives CASSYSNPTTMQYF.